This is a list of T cell receptor beta chains from one sample in a study of CD8+ T cells in alopecia areata. Assay used: immunoSEQ multiplex PCR; TCRdb lists only in-frame clones, some missing. There are more than 140,000 clones in the sample; 86% occur only once, and less than 15% lies in the top ten. This specimen consisted of CD8+ T cells sorted from blood, obtained at week 4, from a patient treated with tofacitinib. Every receptor here comes from a human donor with alopecia areata. The CDR3 runs from the conserved cysteine through the conserved F or W. The D gene is left open where the match is weak. The size entry is marked missing in some rows and otherwise reads once, few, many or a size class.

clone size,V gene,J gene,D gene,CDR3 DNA,CDR3 protein
NA,TRBV5-1,TRBJ2-7,TRBD1,TGCGCCACCTCCCGGGACAGGGGAGACGAGCAGTACTTC,CATSRDRGDEQYF
NA,TRBV12-5,TRBJ2-3,NA,TGTGCTAGTGGTTTGGCTACAGGACAGTTGGACACAGATACGCAGTATTTT,CASGLATGQLDTDTQYF
NA,TRBV2,TRBJ2-1,TRBD2,TGTGCCAGCAGTGAATCGGGACTAGCGGGCGACAATGAGCAGTTCTTC,CASSESGLAGDNEQFF
NA,TRBV27,TRBJ2-7,NA,TGTGCCAGCACCACCCTCGACAGCTACGAGCAGTACTTC,CASTTLDSYEQYF
NA,TRBV18,TRBJ2-7,NA,TGTGCCAGCTCACCGACGGGGGGCAGGTACGAGCAGTACTTC,CASSPTGGRYEQYF
NA,TRBV1,TRBJ2-1,NA,TGCACCAGCAGAACTAGCGGGGGGGTCAATGAGCAGTTCTTC,CTSRTSGGVNEQFF
NA,TRBV27,TRBJ2-5,TRBD2,TGTGCCAGCAGGGGGGGGGAGCAAGAGACCCAGTACTTC,CASRGGEQETQYF
NA,TRBV4-1,TRBJ2-3,TRBD2,TGCGCCAGCAGCCAAAGAACGGCTAGCGGGTCTAGCACAGATACGCAGTATTTT,CASSQRTASGSSTDTQYF
NA,TRBV29-1,TRBJ2-2,NA,TGCAGCGTTGAGGGGCCATCGGGCACCGGGGAGCTGTTTTTT,CSVEGPSGTGELFF
NA,TRBV5-6,TRBJ1-5,NA,TGTGCCAGCAGCTTGGGGATGGCGGGCAATCAGCCCCAGCATTTT,CASSLGMAGNQPQHF
NA,TRBV27,TRBJ2-2,TRBD2,TGTGCCAGCAGTTCTTGGACTAGCGGGAACACCGGGGAGCTGTTTTTT,CASSSWTSGNTGELFF
NA,TRBV5-1,TRBJ2-1,NA,TGCGCCAGCAGCTTGGTAGGAGGGCCCGGGCAGGAGCAGTTCTTC,CASSLVGGPGQEQFF
NA,TRBV18,TRBJ2-6,NA,TGTGCCAGCTCAGTCCTCTTCTCTGGGGCCAACGTCCTGACTTTC,CASSVLFSGANVLTF
NA,TRBV7-9,TRBJ2-7,NA,TGTGCCAGCAGCTCATCTGGTCCGCCAACAAATTCGGGGGAGCAGTACTTC,CASSSSGPPTNSGEQYF
NA,TRBV27,TRBJ2-3,TRBD2,TGTGCCAGCAGTTTAGCGGGGGACACAGATACGCAGTATTTT,CASSLAGDTDTQYF
NA,TRBV27,TRBJ2-3,TRBD2,TGTGCCAGCAGTTTCTTTAGCGGGAGGGCCGCAGATACGCAGTATTTT,CASSFFSGRAADTQYF
NA,TRBV30,TRBJ2-7,NA,TGTGCCTGGACTGGACTCCTCAGTAACTACGAGCAGTACTTC,CAWTGLLSNYEQYF
NA,TRBV29-1,TRBJ1-1,TRBD1,TGCAGCGTTGAGCCGGGACAGGGGGTGGGCACTGAAGCTTTCTTT,CSVEPGQGVGTEAFF
NA,TRBV7-6,TRBJ2-5,NA,TGTGCCAGCAGCTTACAAGAGACCCAGTACTTC,CASSLQETQYF
NA,TRBV5-1,TRBJ2-1,NA,TGCGCCAGCACCTGGAGAGAGAACAATGAGCAGTTCTTC,CASTWRENNEQFF
NA,TRBV27,TRBJ1-1,NA,TGTGCCAGCAGCCTAGCCTCCGGGACTGAAGCTTTCTTT,CASSLASGTEAFF
NA,TRBV4-1,TRBJ2-7,TRBD2,TGCGCCAGCAGCCGGGGAATGAGCGGGAGATACGAGCAGTACTTC,CASSRGMSGRYEQYF
few,TRBV19,TRBJ2-1,TRBD2,TGTGCCAGTAGTGTCAATAGCGGGAGCGCCTACAATGAGCAGTTCTTC,CASSVNSGSAYNEQFF
NA,TRBV5-1,TRBJ2-1,NA,TGCGCCAGCAGCTTGCCCCGCCGCAATGAGCAGTTCTTC,CASSLPRRNEQFF
NA,TRBV27,TRBJ2-3,NA,TGTGCCAGCAGTCCTTTATGGCCCAGTAGCACAGATACGCAGTATTTT,CASSPLWPSSTDTQYF
NA,TRBV14,TRBJ2-1,NA,TGTGCCAGCAGCCCACGCGACGGGTTAGCGGAGCACGAGCAGTTCTTC,CASSPRDGLAEHEQFF
NA,TRBV4-2,TRBJ2-2,TRBD2,TGTGCCAGCAGCCAAGAGACAGCGGGGGACACCGGGGAGCTGTTTTTT,CASSQETAGDTGELFF
NA,TRBV29-1,TRBJ2-7,NA,TGCAGCGTTGAAGATGCCGGGGGCACGGACGAGCAGTACTTC,CSVEDAGGTDEQYF
NA,TRBV7-9,TRBJ1-2,NA,TGTGCCAGCAGCTCAACAGGGCAAGGAGGCTACACCTTC,CASSSTGQGGYTF
NA,TRBV19,TRBJ2-3,NA,TGTGCCAGTAGACGAGGGATAGCAGATACGCAGTATTTT,CASRRGIADTQYF
NA,TRBV18,TRBJ1-4,TRBD1,TGTGCCAGCTCACTTCGGGACAGCGAGAATGAAAAACTGTTTTTT,CASSLRDSENEKLFF
NA,TRBV6-1,TRBJ2-3,TRBD2,TGTGCCAGCAGTGAAGCGCGACTAGCGGGGTACCCTAGCACAGATACGCAGTATTTT,CASSEARLAGYPSTDTQYF
NA,TRBV15,TRBJ2-7,TRBD1,TGTGCCACCAGAGCCGGGACAGGGCTCTACGAGCAGTACTTC,CATRAGTGLYEQYF
NA,TRBV7-9,TRBJ2-7,NA,TGTGCCAGCAGCTTTCAACCATACGAGCAGTACTTC,CASSFQPYEQYF
NA,TRBV4-1,TRBJ1-5,NA,TGCGCCAGCAGCTTAGGGGCTTATAGCAATCAGCCCCAGCATTTT,CASSLGAYSNQPQHF
NA,TRBV7-8,TRBJ2-2,NA,TGTGCCAGCAGCGGACGTTGGGGGAACCCCGGGGAGCTGTTTTTT,CASSGRWGNPGELFF
NA,TRBV5-1,TRBJ1-1,NA,TGCGCCAGCAGCTTGGGTAAAGGGACTGAAGCTTTCTTT,CASSLGKGTEAFF
NA,TRBV13,TRBJ2-1,NA,TGTGCCAGCAGCTCCCGCAGGCTGAATGAGCAGTTCTTC,CASSSRRLNEQFF
NA,TRBV19,TRBJ2-6,NA,TGTGCCAGTAGTATAGATGGGGGCTCTGGGGCCAACGTCCTGACTTTC,CASSIDGGSGANVLTF
NA,TRBV25-1,TRBJ2-7,TRBD2,TGTGCCAGCAGTGAACAGGGAGGGTACGGGCAGTACTTC,CASSEQGGYGQYF
NA,TRBV29-1,TRBJ2-7,NA,TGCAGCGTCCTGGGGGGTGACAGGGTCTCCTACGAGCAGTACTTC,CSVLGGDRVSYEQYF
NA,TRBV14,TRBJ1-1,NA,TGTGCCAGCAGCCAAGAGGCTGGAAGAAACACTGAAGCTTTCTTT,CASSQEAGRNTEAFF
NA,TRBV9,TRBJ2-1,NA,TGTGCCAGCAGCGCTGGGGGGAACAATGAGCAGTTCTTC,CASSAGGNNEQFF
NA,TRBV2,TRBJ2-1,NA,TGTGCCAGCACTTCCTGGACCTACAATGAGCAGTTCTTC,CASTSWTYNEQFF
once,TRBV9,TRBJ2-1,NA,TGTGCCAGCAGCGTTCTGAATGAGCAGTTCTTC,CASSVLNEQFF
NA,TRBV5-4,TRBJ1-4,NA,TGTGCCAGCAGCTTGGGGCGGGGGGAAAAACTGTTTTTT,CASSLGRGEKLFF
NA,TRBV6-5,TRBJ2-5,NA,TGTGCCAGCAGTTACTCGGGGGCTACATCTCCGGAGACCCAGTACTTC,CASSYSGATSPETQYF
NA,TRBV11-2,TRBJ2-1,NA,TGTGCCAGCAGATTAGCGGGGACAGCTTCCTACAATGAGCAGTTCTTC,CASRLAGTASYNEQFF
NA,TRBV30,TRBJ2-7,NA,TGTGCCTGGGCAGACAGGACAACTGCCTACGAGCAGTACTTC,CAWADRTTAYEQYF
NA,TRBV19,TRBJ2-7,NA,TGTGCCAGTAGTATAGCCCTTGGCGGTCCCTACGAGCAGTACTTC,CASSIALGGPYEQYF
NA,TRBV7-3,TRBJ2-6,NA,TGTGCCAGCAGCCTTTCGGCAGGGTCTGGGGCCAACGTCCTGACTTTC,CASSLSAGSGANVLTF
NA,TRBV6-6,TRBJ2-2,NA,TGTGCCAGCACCGAGACCGGGGAGCTGTTTTTT,CASTETGELFF
NA,TRBV7-9,TRBJ1-1,TRBD1,TGTGCCAGCATCAAACAGGGGGCGTATACTGAAGCTTTCTTT,CASIKQGAYTEAFF
NA,TRBV9,TRBJ2-3,TRBD2,TGTGCCAGCAGCGTAGGGCTAGCGGGGGGAGCTTACTCGGATACGCAGTATTTT,CASSVGLAGGAYSDTQYF
NA,TRBV7-9,TRBJ2-3,TRBD1,TGTGCCAGCAGCCTCGACAGGGGAGATACGCAGTATTTT,CASSLDRGDTQYF
NA,TRBV7-3,TRBJ2-2,NA,TGTGCCACTCCCCGACTGGGCACCGGGGAGCTGTTTTTT,CATPRLGTGELFF
NA,TRBV6-1,TRBJ2-7,TRBD2,TGTGCCAGCAGTGGGACTAGCGGAGTCTCCTACGAGCAGTACTTC,CASSGTSGVSYEQYF
once,TRBV19,TRBJ1-5,TRBD1,TGTGCCAGTAGTGGGGGGACAGCGAGTTTT,CASSGGTASF
NA,TRBV27,TRBJ2-7,NA,TGTGCCAGCAGTTTATTCGCAGGAGGGAGAGAAAACTACGAGCAGTACTTC,CASSLFAGGRENYEQYF
NA,TRBV27,TRBJ2-7,TRBD2,TGTGCCAGCAGTTTAGGGTCTACTAGCGGGAGCTACGAGCAGTACTTC,CASSLGSTSGSYEQYF